Below, 23 T cell receptor beta chains from the same sample are listed, as sequenced in a study of technical replicates of blood from a handful of donors. Only in-frame clones appear in the TCRdb table, and some are missing; sequencing was by immunoSEQ multiplex PCR. The top ten clones hold 0.2% to 0.3% of a sample with about 89,000 clones, over 85% of them seen once. Sequencing was done on a sample of T cells isolated from PBMCs. The receptor source for this set is a human donor in good health.

Only one count was recorded for this clone. V gene TRBV6-1 combines with J gene TRBJ1-5; no firm D call. CDR1 is MNHNS and CDR2 is SASEGT in the germline V gene. V lost 10 bases and J 2 bases, leaving 12 bases between the germline ends. The CDR3 consists of 13 residues. CDR3 protein: CATREEGNQPQHF. The CDR3 DNA sequence: TGTGCCACCCGGGAGGAGGGCAATCAGCCCCAGCATTTT.

J is TRBJ2-1 and V is TRBV27, with D maybe TRBD2 (6 bases). V was clipped by 4 bases and J by 0 bases, with 13 bases between them. The CDR3 is 16 residues long. Looked up from germline, CDR1 is MNHEY and CDR2 is SMNVEV (reference sequence). CDR3 region: CASSSLARTSYNEQFF. The DNA of the CDR3 is TGTGCCAGCAGTTCCCTAGCGAGAACCTCCTACAATGAGCAGTTCTTC.

V and J are TRBV19 and TRBJ1-4; tentatively, D is TRBD1 (6 bases). The CDR3 runs 15 residues. Germline values: CDR1 LNHDA, CDR2 SQIVND (reference sequence). With 6 bases removed from V and 6 bases from J, the gap between germline ends came to 17 bases. CDR3 region: CASRNSGEGYEKLFF. CDR3 DNA: TGTGCCAGTAGGAACTCAGGGGAGGGGTATGAAAAACTGTTTTTT.

The V and J genes are TRBV7-2 and TRBJ1-1; the D is unclear. Between the trimmed V and J ends, which lost 1 base and 4 bases, there was a span of 7 bases. CDR3 size: 13 residues. Per the germline V gene, CDR1 is SGHTA and CDR2 is FQGNSA. The CDR3 DNA is TGTGCCAGCAGCTTAGACAGTTCCACTGAAGCTTTCTTT. Translation gives CASSLDSSTEAFF.

This clone was recorded only once. The chain uses TRBV2 and TRBJ2-1; 8 nucleotides line up with TRBD2. Germline lookup yields CDR1 SNHLY and CDR2 FYNNEI. The CDR3 loop spans 15 amino acids. Losses at the gene ends were 5 bases for V and 6 bases for J; bases not matched to a gene: 9. The CDR3 loop is CASSLLAVQFNEQFF. CDR3 in DNA: TGTGCCAGCAGTCTACTAGCGGTCCAATTCAATGAGCAGTTCTTC.

This chain connects TRBV5-1 to TRBJ1-1; no firm D call. The CDR3 runs to 14 residues. Between the trimmed V and J ends, which lost 2 bases and 4 bases, there was a span of 12 bases. From germline, CDR1 is SGHRS and CDR2 YFSETQ. This chain's CDR3 is CASSLDILSTEAFF. For the CDR3, the DNA is TGCGCCAGCAGCTTAGACATCTTGAGCACTGAAGCTTTCTTT.

CDR3 amino acids: CAWRVGRGAYEQYF. The CDR3 DNA follows: TGTGCCTGGAGAGTAGGGCGGGGCGCCTACGAGCAGTACTTC. The chain has TRBV30 and TRBJ2-7; TRBD2 is a possible D gene (6 bases). This CDR3 is built from 14 residues. The germline V gene has CDR1 GTSNPN and CDR2 SVGIG (reference sequence). With 3 bases removed from V and 2 bases from J, the gap between germline ends came to 14 bases. Combining the CDR3 with reference TRBV30 and TRBJ2-7 gives the whole variable domain SQTIHQWPATLVQPVGSPLSLECTVEGTSNPNLYWYRQAAGRGLQLLFYSVGIGQISSEVPQNLSASRPQDRQFILSSKKLLLSDSGFYLCAWRVGRGAYEQYFGPGTRLTVT.

V gene TRBV4-1 combines with J gene TRBJ2-3, with a weak D call TRBD1 (6 bases). Germline CDR1 MGHRA, CDR2 YSYEKL. The length of the CDR3 is 13 residues. The germline V and J ends were trimmed by 4 bases and 3 bases, with 8 bases remaining between them. The CDR3 loop is CASSPQGTDTQYF. The CDR3 DNA reads TGCGCCAGCAGCCCACAGGGAACAGATACGCAGTATTTT.

V is TRBV15 and J is TRBJ2-7; 11 nucleotides align to TRBD2. The germline V gene has CDR1 LNHNV and CDR2 YYDKDF (reference sequence). The CDR3 sequence is 16 residues long. V gave up 0 bases and J gave up 4 bases; unmatched junction bases: 5. The CDR3 sequence: CATSRDQASGGYEQYF. CDR3 nucleotide sequence: TGTGCCACCAGCAGAGATCAAGCTAGCGGGGGGTACGAGCAGTACTTC.

V gene TRBV19 combines with J gene TRBJ2-3; 10 nucleotides line up with TRBD1. Germline trimming cut 3 bases from V and 6 bases from J; bases unmatched to any gene: 6. CDR1 and CDR2 from the germline V gene are LNHDA and SQIVND (reference sequence). This CDR3 has 15 amino acids. The CDR3 loop reads CASSILGTGDDTQYF. The CDR3 DNA sequence: TGTGCCAGTAGTATTCTCGGGACAGGGGATGATACGCAGTATTTT.

The chain couples TRBV7-6 to TRBJ1-6; D not certain. The CDR3 totals 13 residues. Germline V gives CDR1 SGHVS, CDR2 FNYEAQ. V shed 4 bases and J shed 5 bases, with 6 bases lying between them. CDR3 loop: CASSSSDNSPLHF. CDR3 bases: TGTGCCAGCAGCTCCTCAGATAATTCACCCCTCCACTTT. The full variable domain, its missing parts supplied by reference TRBV7-6 and TRBJ1-6, is GAGVSQSPRYKVTKRGQDVALRCDPISGHVSLYWYRQALGQGPEFLTYFNYEAQQDKSGLPNDRFSAERPEGSISTLTIQRTEQRDSAMYRCASSSSDNSPLHFGNGTRLTVT.

V gene TRBV5-4 combines with J gene TRBJ2-1; D perhaps matches TRBD2 (5 bases). The V end was cut by 1 base, the J end by 1 base, with 9 bases between. The CDR3 is 15 residues long. Germline values: CDR1 SGHNT, CDR2 YYREEE (reference sequence). The CDR3: CASSLRSGSYNEQFF. The DNA of the CDR3 is TGTGCCAGCAGCTTGCGATCGGGGTCCTACAATGAGCAGTTCTTC.

The chain carries TRBV4-1 and TRBJ2-3; TRBD2 is a possible D gene (6 bases). Looked up from germline, CDR1 is MGHRA and CDR2 is YSYEKL. V was shortened by 11 bases and J by 1 base, with 19 bases between the two germline ends. This CDR3 has 15 amino acids. The CDR3 protein is CAAATRESRTDTQYF. The CDR3 nucleotides read TGCGCCGCAGCCACCCGGGAGTCCCGCACAGATACGCAGTATTTT.

The V and J genes are TRBV4-1 and TRBJ2-1; TRBD2 matches 12 bases. Germline lookup yields CDR1 MGHRA and CDR2 YSYEKL. After removal of 7 bases from V and 7 bases from J, the junction contained 5 bases not matched to a gene. The length of the CDR3 is 14 residues. In DNA, the CDR3 is TGCGCCAGCAACCTAGCGGGAGGGCCGAATGAGCAGTTCTTC. Its translation is CASNLAGGPNEQFF.

The chain couples TRBV28 to TRBJ2-7; D possibly corresponds to TRBD1 (6 bases). The CDR3 is 11 residues long. The V end lost 6 bases, the J end lost 3 bases, and 6 bases lay between the germline ends. Germline loops: CDR1 MDHEN, CDR2 SYDVKM. The CDR3 region has the DNA TGTGCCAGCAGGGACAGCTACGAGCAGTACTTC. Translated, it gives CASRDSYEQYF.

J is TRBJ2-5 and V is TRBV21-1; the table's TRBD2 call for D was not verified on the DNA. TRBV21-1 is a known pseudogene. The CDR3 has 14 amino acids. The chain's CDR3 is CASSKGGGAETQYF. DNA for the CDR3: TGTGCCAGCAGCAAAGGCGGGGGGGCAGAGACCCAGTACTTC.

This chain joins TRBV11-2 and TRBJ2-1; D is unclear. The length of the CDR3 is 11 residues. CDR1 is SGHAT and CDR2 is FQNNGV in the germline V gene. V lost 2 bases, J lost 8 bases, and 4 bases lay in between. The CDR3 nucleotides are TGTGCCAGCAGCTTATCTCATGAGCAGTTCTTC. Residues: CASSLSHEQFF.

V usage is TRBV30 and J usage is TRBJ1-1; tentative D call: TRBD1 (6 bases). Per the germline V gene, CDR1 is GTSNPN and CDR2 is SVGIG (reference sequence). The CDR3 contains 11 residues. V lost 4 bases, J lost 10 bases, and 13 bases lay in between. CDR3 in DNA: TGTGCCTGGATTGGGGGCCCGGGAGCTTTCTTT. Translating it yields CAWIGGPGAFF. The whole variable domain, remainder taken from reference TRBV30 and TRBJ1-1, is SQTIHQWPATLVQPVGSPLSLECTVEGTSNPNLYWYRQAAGRGLQLLFYSVGIGQISSEVPQNLSASRPQDRQFILSSKKLLLSDSGFYLCAWIGGPGAFFGQGTRLTVV.

V and J are TRBV11-1 and TRBJ2-4; 9 bases are a match to TRBD1. The length of the CDR3 is 14 residues. Germline values: CDR1 SGHAT, CDR2 FQDESV (reference sequence). The junction had 6 bases not matched to a gene; V was cut back by 4 bases and J by 8 bases. Here the CDR3 reads CASSSLTGGDIQYF. Written as DNA, the CDR3 is TGTGCCAGCAGCTCGCTGACAGGGGGAGACATTCAGTACTTC.

This chain joins TRBV28 and TRBJ1-1; D may be TRBD1 (6 bases). The CDR3 loop spans 11 amino acids. In germline, CDR1 is MDHEN, CDR2 SYDVKM. Trimming removed 8 bases from V and 6 bases from J, with 10 bases in between. This CDR3 is CASHTGSEAFF. CDR3 bases: TGTGCCAGCCACACAGGGTCTGAAGCTTTCTTT.

The rearrangement links TRBV19 to TRBJ2-5; weak D call: TRBD2 (5 bases). The CDR3 contains 19 residues. The germline V gene encodes CDR1 LNHDA and CDR2 SQIVND (reference sequence). Between the trimmed V and J ends, which lost 8 bases and 5 bases, there was a span of 33 bases. The CDR3 nucleotides are TGTGCCAGTCCCCATTTCAATATGATGTTTTCGGGATCCCAGGAGACCCAGTACTTC. Amino acid sequence: CASPHFNMMFSGSQETQYF.

The rearrangement uses TRBV23-1 and TRBJ2-7, with 10 bases fitting TRBD1. TRBV23-1 is filed as an ORF, its function uncertain. The CDR3 is made up of 17 amino acids. V lost 7 bases to trimming and J lost 1 base; unmatched junction nucleotides: 13. Here the CDR3 reads CASTPGQGPHGSYEQYF. The CDR3 bases are TGCGCCAGCACTCCGGGACAGGGGCCCCACGGGTCCTACGAGCAGTACTTC.

The V and J genes are TRBV7-3 and TRBJ2-5; 9 bases map to TRBD2. The germline V gene encodes CDR1 SGHTA and CDR2 FQGTGA. Trimming cost V 5 bases and J 5 bases; bases outside gene matches: 9. The CDR3 length is 15 residues. DNA of the CDR3: TGTGCCAGCAGCGGGATTGCGGGGGGGAGGGAGACCCAGTACTTC. Amino acid sequence: CASSGIAGGRETQYF. The complete variable domain, with remaining parts taken from reference TRBV7-3 and TRBJ2-5, reads GAGVSQTPSNKVTEKGKYVELRCDPISGHTALYWYRQSLGQGPEFLIYFQGTGAADDSGLPNDRFFAVRPEGSVSTLKIQRTERGDSAVYLCASSGIAGGRETQYFGPGTRLLVL.